The sequence of this T cell receptor (beta chain) was determined in a study of shared clonotypes between healthy human individuals. Points from the study as a whole: Genetic and exposure-history diversity was limited by the few donors.

As regards this clone: Its cognate antigen is unknown.

Using immunoSEQ multiplex PCR, the repertoire was profiled, and TCRdb retains in-frame clones only, with some absent. This sample has more than 2 million clones, with approximately 94% found just once. Naive CD8 cells, CD45RO-negative and positively selected for CCR7, excluded terminally differentiated effector memory CD45RA+ cells. With V trimmed by 5 bases and J by 16 bases, 9 bases remained unmatched. Germline CDR1 reads SGHVS; CDR2 reads FNYEAQ. The CDR3 is made up of 12 amino acids. The specimen sequenced was naive CD8+ T cells sorted from blood. The TCR originated in a man younger than 35 in good health. The rearrangement uses TRBV7-6 and TRBJ2-1, with 9 positions matching TRBD1. This chain's CDR3 is CASSQPRDRAFF. As DNA, the CDR3 is TGTGCCAGCAGCCAACCCCGGGACAGGGCCTTCTTC.